This T cell receptor beta chain came from a study of shared clonotypes between healthy human individuals. V dropped 3 bases and J dropped 10 bases, with 10 bases sitting between them. The CDR3 length is 13 residues. Germline loops: CDR1 SEHNR, CDR2 FQNEAQ (reference sequence). Study findings and constraints: Non-shared clonotypes displayed generation probabilities falling below those of clonotypes present in all four donors.

Note on this clone: Its specificity is not known.

Genomic DNA (from each subset) was split evenly across several immunoSEQ plates. Here immunoSEQ multiplex PCR was the method, and the copy in TCRdb shows in-frame clones only, minus some. The sample contains about 960,000 clones, 60% to 85% of which appear only once. The rearrangement uses TRBV7-9 and TRBJ1-6; D uncertain. This sequence was found in a man aged 18 to 29 in good health. Material: memory CD4+ T cells sorted from blood. The subset was: CD45RA-negative fraction. CDR3 protein: CASSLSDGSPLHF. The DNA for the CDR3 is TGTGCCAGCAGCTTGTCGGACGGCTCACCCCTCCACTTT.